This paragraph reports one T cell receptor (beta chain). The CDR3 is made up of 14 amino acids. Per the germline V gene, CDR1 is MNHEY and CDR2 is SVGAGI. V was shortened by 7 bases and J by 0 bases, with 13 bases between the two germline ends. This entry is derived from a study of blood T cell repertoires in COVID-19. The protocol was immunoSEQ multiplex PCR, while the TCRdb copy is restricted to in-frame clones and leaves out a portion. Among 200,000 to 250,000 clones, roughly 85% were seen once, and the ten largest hold about 19%. The rearrangement uses TRBV6-5 and TRBJ2-7; weak D call: TRBD2 (5 bases). This sequence was found in a man aged 35 to 55 who had recovered from COVID-19. Material: PBMCs or T cells enriched from blood (not recorded which). DNA for the CDR3: TGTGCCAGCAACCGGGCCGGACTCTCCTACGAGCAGTACTTC. It is translated as CASNRAGLSYEQYF.